This note documents a single T cell receptor beta chain sequence. For every subset, genomic DNA was evenly distributed across several immunoSEQ plates. Method: immunoSEQ multiplex PCR; TCRdb's copy keeps in-frame clones and lacks some. The sample has about 2.4 million clones, more than 85% seen once; the top ten hold 0.36%. Subsets obtained from CD4+ cells comprised CD45RA+ naive and CD45RA-negative memory cells. This record belongs to a study of shared clonotypes between healthy human individuals. On the study more broadly: The plates for each donor numbered three CD4 naive, three CD4 memory, two CD8 naive and one CD8 memory.

The CDR3 contains 17 residues. Trimming took 0 bases from V and 2 from J, leaving 16 bases between them. Germline CDR1 and CDR2: MGHRA and YSYEKL. The TCR was taken from a man younger than 35 in good health. Some clones in this sample may be carry-over from other donors' samples. Specimen: naive CD4+ T cells from PBMCs. Described subset: CD45RA+ positively selected. The V and J genes are TRBV4-1 and TRBJ2-5; D gene unclear. The CDR3 sequence is CASSQDFGPHGQETQYF. CDR3 in DNA: TGCGCCAGCAGCCAAGATTTCGGACCGCATGGACAAGAGACCCAGTACTTC.